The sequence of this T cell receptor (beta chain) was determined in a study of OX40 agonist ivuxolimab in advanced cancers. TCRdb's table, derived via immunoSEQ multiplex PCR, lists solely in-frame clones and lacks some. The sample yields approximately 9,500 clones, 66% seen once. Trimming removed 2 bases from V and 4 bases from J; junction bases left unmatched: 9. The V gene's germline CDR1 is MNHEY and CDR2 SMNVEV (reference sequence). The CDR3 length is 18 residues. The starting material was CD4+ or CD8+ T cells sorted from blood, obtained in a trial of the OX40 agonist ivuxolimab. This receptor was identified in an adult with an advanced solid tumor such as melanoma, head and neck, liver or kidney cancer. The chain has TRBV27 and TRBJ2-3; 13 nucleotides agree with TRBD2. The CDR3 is CASSLNSGTSGGADTQYF. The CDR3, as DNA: TGTGCCAGCAGTTTAAACTCGGGTACTAGCGGGGGGGCAGATACGCAGTATTTT.